This TCR beta chain is from a study of cytomegalovirus exposure and HLA in healthy donors. The overall study: Of several hundred genotyped donors, more than 75% grouped in the Caucasian-associated ancestry cluster. The study, taken as a whole, reports: What TCR beta sequences reportedly achieved was accurate prediction of HLA-A and HLA-B alleles in most subjects. Common viral pathogens seemed to be connected with several of the most significant clusters, according to a later analysis.

It was with 60 Vbeta and 13 Jbeta primers that the PCR ran. As processed by the authors: Among the unique TCR beta chains that a later analysis counted, around 72 million in all, about 10 million were shared. Sequencing was performed with immunoSEQ multiplex PCR; in TCRdb, only in-frame clones are kept and a portion is missing. V and J calls and clone size are as listed in that table; D and trimming were resolved from the DNA. The sample includes over 200,000 clones, around 80% seen only once; the top ten take 4.5% to 6%. The CDR3 spans 15 residues. The germline V and J ends were trimmed by 0 bases and 0 bases, with 8 bases remaining between them. The germline V gene has CDR1 SGHDN and CDR2 FVKESK. Concerning this clone: The antigen remains undetermined.

The sequence was obtained from a woman aged 40 to 55 in good health and CMV-seropositive. The chain employs TRBV14 and TRBJ1-2, with D possibly being TRBD1 (5 bases). Sequencing was done on a sample of PBMCs. CDR3 nucleotide sequence: TGTGCCAGCAGCCAAGAGATACAGGCTAACTATGGCTACACCTTC. Translating gives CASSQEIQANYGYTF.